Listed here are 14 T cell receptor beta chains from one sample, sequenced in a study of cytomegalovirus exposure and HLA in healthy donors. The repertoire was sequenced with immunoSEQ multiplex PCR; TCRdb's copy has only in-frame clones and lacks some. Here the sample spans about 140,000 clones, almost 85% being singletons. Sample: PBMCs. These TCRs come from a man aged 30 to 39 in good health and CMV-seropositive.

A few counts support this clone. The chain is built from TRBV27 and TRBJ1-2; D perhaps matches TRBD1 (5 bases). Germline CDR1 MNHEY, CDR2 SMNVEV (reference sequence). Trimming removed 5 bases at V and 3 bases at J, with 16 bases between. The CDR3 spans 15 residues. The CDR3 region is CASSPRTRMYYGYTF. DNA for the CDR3: TGTGCCAGCAGTCCCCGGACAAGGATGTACTATGGCTACACCTTC.

This chain joins TRBV5-1 and TRBJ2-1, with TRBD1 as a possible D gene (8 bases). V lost 4 bases and J 8 bases, leaving 28 bases between the germline ends. The germline V gene encodes CDR1 SGHRS and CDR2 YFSETQ. The CDR3 runs to 18 residues. The CDR3 protein is CASSPWTGLRELGHEQFF. The CDR3 region has the DNA TGCGCCAGCAGCCCCTGGACAGGGCTGCGGGAGTTGGGGCATGAGCAGTTCTTC.

The genes are TRBV6-5 and TRBJ1-2; D is possibly TRBD1 (6 bases). The CDR3 is 13 amino acids. Per germline, CDR1 MNHEY and CDR2 SVGAGI. The ends were cut back, 10 bases at V and 5 bases at J, with 17 bases in the middle. The CDR3 DNA is TGTGCCACCCTCGGGGGCGGGGGATATGGCTACACCTTC. Translation gives CATLGGGGYGYTF.

This chain joins TRBV2 and TRBJ1-1, with TRBD1 matching 12 bases. From germline, CDR1 is SNHLY and CDR2 FYNNEI. Trimming took 4 bases from V and 0 from J; bases not matched to a gene: 6. The CDR3 length is 17 residues. In DNA form, the CDR3 reads TGTGCCAGCAGTGTTCGGGACAGGGGGCTCCTGAACACTGAAGCTTTCTTT. It yields the protein CASSVRDRGLLNTEAFF.

This chain joins TRBV30 and TRBJ1-1; D call uncertain. The CDR3 is 13 residues long. The germline CDR1 and CDR2 sequences are GTSNPN and SVGIG (reference sequence). V was cut by 4 bases and J by 0 bases, with 9 bases left in between. The CDR3 loop is CAWKLGLNTEAFF. The CDR3 bases are TGTGCCTGGAAATTGGGCTTGAACACTGAAGCTTTCTTT. The whole variable domain, remainder taken from reference TRBV30 and TRBJ1-1, is SQTIHQWPATLVQPVGSPLSLECTVEGTSNPNLYWYRQAAGRGLQLLFYSVGIGQISSEVPQNLSASRPQDRQFILSSKKLLLSDSGFYLCAWKLGLNTEAFFGQGTRLTVV.

The chain employs TRBV6-1 and TRBJ1-6; perhaps TRBD1 as D (6 bases). The CDR3 is 16 amino acids. The V gene's germline CDR1 is MNHNS and CDR2 SASEGT. Trimming took 0 bases from V and 9 from J, leaving 15 bases between them. The CDR3 DNA is TGTGCCAGCAGTGAAGCTTGGGCAGGGGTAGGTTCACCCCTCCACTTT. It yields the protein CASSEAWAGVGSPLHF.

The count of this clone is one. The rearrangement joins TRBV25-1 to TRBJ2-7, with D possibly being TRBD2 (6 bases). CDR1 and CDR2 from the germline V gene are MGHDK and SYGVNS. V dropped 7 bases and J dropped 5 bases, with 12 bases sitting between them. This CDR3 has 12 amino acids. The CDR3 loop reads CASTPGGNEQYF. The CDR3 nucleotides read TGTGCCAGCACCCCAGGAGGGAACGAGCAGTACTTC.

In this sample, this clone turned up a few times. The V and J genes are TRBV5-1 and TRBJ1-5; a weak D match, TRBD1 (5 bases). Per germline, CDR1 SGHRS and CDR2 YFSETQ. The length of the CDR3 is 14 residues. V lost 4 bases to trimming and J lost 9 bases, with 17 bases between them. The CDR3 DNA follows: TGCGCCAGCAGCCTGGATGGGGGGGGAGGGCCCCAGCATTTT. Its translation: CASSLDGGGGPQHF.

The rearrangement joins TRBV4-1 to TRBJ1-2; TRBD1 is a possible D gene (5 bases). This CDR3 has 15 amino acids. V shed 1 base and J shed 5 bases, with 14 bases lying between them. Looked up from germline, CDR1 is MGHRA and CDR2 is YSYEKL. In DNA, the CDR3 is TGCGCCAGCAGCCAAGGCCAGGGTGAGGTTTATGGCTACACCTTC. Its protein product is CASSQGQGEVYGYTF.

In its sample, this clone was seen once. The rearrangement joins TRBV19 to TRBJ1-2, with TRBD1 matching over 8 bases. V was pared by 7 bases and J by 0 bases, with 4 bases of the junction left unmatched. The V gene's germline CDR1 is LNHDA and CDR2 SQIVND (reference sequence). The CDR3 is made up of 14 amino acids. CDR3 in amino acids: CASMWTGPNYGYTF. CDR3 DNA sequence: TGTGCCAGTATGTGGACAGGGCCTAACTATGGCTACACCTTC.

V is TRBV7-2 and J is TRBJ1-2; D uncertain. Germline CDR1 SGHTA, CDR2 FQGNSA. CDR3 size: 13 residues. The germline V and J ends were trimmed by 2 bases and 8 bases, with 12 bases remaining between them. This CDR3 is CASSLTDTRGYTF. CDR3 DNA: TGTGCCAGCAGCTTAACAGACACCCGCGGCTACACCTTC.

V is TRBV9 and J is TRBJ2-5, with TRBD1 matching over 7 bases. CDR3 length: 15 residues. The V segment lost 4 bases and the J segment 1 base; nucleotides outside the gene matches: 7. Germline loops: CDR1 SGDLS, CDR2 YYNGEE. CDR3 DNA sequence: TGTGCCAGCAGCCCCAGAGGGACAGTCCAAGAGACCCAGTACTTC. It encodes CASSPRGTVQETQYF.

This clone was seen only once. The chain carries TRBV5-4 and TRBJ2-2, with D uncertain. The CDR3 loop spans 15 amino acids. Germline V gene sequence: CDR1 SGHNT, CDR2 YYREEE (reference sequence). V gave up 2 bases and J gave up 0 bases, with 8 bases separating them. CDR3 nucleotide sequence: TGTGCCAGCAGCTTCATGTCAGCGAACACCGGGGAGCTGTTTTTT. As protein: CASSFMSANTGELFF.

This chain uses TRBV18 with TRBJ1-3, with D perhaps TRBD1 (5 bases). The CDR3 consists of 17 residues. The germline V gene has CDR1 KGHSH and CDR2 LQKENI. Trimming shortened V by 0 bases and J by 0 bases, and 12 bases separated the two germline ends. The CDR3 sequence: CASSPPGAVSSGNTIYF. CDR3 bases: TGTGCCAGCTCACCACCAGGGGCGGTTAGCTCTGGAAACACCATATATTTT.